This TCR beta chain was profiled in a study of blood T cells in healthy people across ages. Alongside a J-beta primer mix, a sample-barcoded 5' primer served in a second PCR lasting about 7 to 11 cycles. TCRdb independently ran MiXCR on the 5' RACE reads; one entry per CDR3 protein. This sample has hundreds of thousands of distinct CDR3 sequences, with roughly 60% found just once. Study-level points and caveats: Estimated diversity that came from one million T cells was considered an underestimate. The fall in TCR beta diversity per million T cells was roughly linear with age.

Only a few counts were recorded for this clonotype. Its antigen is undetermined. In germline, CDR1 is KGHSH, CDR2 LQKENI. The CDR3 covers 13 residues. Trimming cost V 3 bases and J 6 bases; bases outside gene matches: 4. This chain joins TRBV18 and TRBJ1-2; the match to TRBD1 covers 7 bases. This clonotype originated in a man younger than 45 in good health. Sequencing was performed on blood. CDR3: CASSPTGSDGYTF. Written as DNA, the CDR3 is TGTGCCAGCTCACCGACAGGGTCGGATGGCTACACCTTC.